Listed below are T cell receptor beta chains from one sample, sequenced in a study of Graves' ophthalmopathy and Graves' hyperthyroidism. A single record per CDR3 protein comes from TCRdb applying MiXCR to the multiplex PCR reads. This sample carries 360,000 or so distinct CDR3 sequences, 15% to 20% of them seen once, and the ten largest clones take roughly 1.5%. Material: peripheral blood. The receptors derive from a woman under 30 with Graves' ophthalmopathy. CDR3s include the opening cysteine and the closing phenylalanine or tryptophan. Each record gives: J gene, D gene, clone size, V gene, CDR3 DNA, CDR3 protein. The D gene is left open where the match is weak. Size values are once, few and many counts, or a class for expanded clones, and some rows have none.

TRBJ2-7,-,many,TRBV29-1,TGCAGCGTTCGGGGATTGGCGGGAACCCCCTACGAGCAGTACTTC,CSVRGLAGTPYEQYF
TRBJ1-1,-,many,TRBV6-2/TRBV6-3,TGTGCCAGCAGTTACCATACAGTAATGAACACTGAAGCTTTCTTT,CASSYHTVMNTEAFF
TRBJ2-5,-,many,TRBV11-2,TGTGCCAGCAGCGAACAAGGGGCCCAGTACTTC,CASSEQGAQYF
TRBJ2-7,-,many,TRBV6-1,TGTGCCAGCAGTCCAGCCTTAGACTACGAGCAGTACTTC,CASSPALDYEQYF
TRBJ2-5,-,-,TRBV11-2,TGTGCCAGCAGCTTAGGGATGGACCTAAAAGAGACCCAGTACTTC,CASSLGMDLKETQYF
TRBJ1-1,TRBD1,many,TRBV7-2,TGTGCCAGCAGCCCCAACCTGGGACAGGCGAACACTGAAGCTTTCTTT,CASSPNLGQANTEAFF
TRBJ1-5,TRBD1,-,TRBV6-2/TRBV6-3,TGTGCCAGCAGCAAGACAGGGGGTACCAATCAGCCCCAGCATTTT,CASSKTGGTNQPQHF
TRBJ2-5,TRBD2,many,TRBV24-1,TGTGCCAACCCCCGACTAGCGGGATTGTACCGAGAGACCCAGTACTTC,CANPRLAGLYRETQYF
TRBJ1-1,-,many,TRBV12-3/TRBV12-4,TGTGCCAGCAGTTTTAGGTCGAACACTGAAGCTTTCTTT,CASSFRSNTEAFF
TRBJ2-7,TRBD2,many,TRBV12-3/TRBV12-4,TGTGCCAGCAGTGCCGGGACTAGCGGGAGAGGCTACGAGCAGTACTTC,CASSAGTSGRGYEQYF
TRBJ1-3,TRBD1,many,TRBV6-1,TGTGCCAGCAGACAGGGGGCCGCCGCCTCTGGAAACACCATATATTTT,CASRQGAAASGNTIYF
TRBJ1-2,-,-,TRBV6-1,TGTGCCAGCAGCGTTCGAGGGAGTGGCTCTGGCTACACCTTC,CASSVRGSGSGYTF
TRBJ1-5,-,many,TRBV7-2,TGTGCCAGCAGCTTAGGGGGCCTCGTGCAGCCCCAGCATTTT,CASSLGGLVQPQHF
TRBJ1-1,-,many,TRBV4-2,TGTGCCAGCAGCCAAGACAAGATCCCGCCCAGGACCACTGAAGCTTTCTTT,CASSQDKIPPRTTEAFF
TRBJ1-2,-,many,TRBV19,TGTGCCAGTAGTTCGCGGACAACCTATGGCTACACCTTC,CASSSRTTYGYTF
TRBJ1-6,-,many,TRBV30,TGTGCCTGGAGTGATTCGGGGAGGGGATCACCCCTCCACTTT,CAWSDSGRGSPLHF
TRBJ1-1,-,-,TRBV6-2/TRBV6-3,TGTGCCATCCCGAGGTGGGTGATGAACACTGAAGCTTTCTTT,CAIPRWVMNTEAFF
TRBJ2-7,-,many,TRBV29-1,TGCAGCGTGGGTAAAGGGGGGGCGACCTACGAGCAGTACTTC,CSVGKGGATYEQYF
TRBJ1-6,-,many,TRBV11-2,TGTGCCAGCAGCCCCAGACTGAGCTCCTATAATTCACCCCTCCACTTT,CASSPRLSSYNSPLHF
TRBJ1-2,TRBD1,many,TRBV6-5,TGTGCCAGCAGTTCGACAGGGCCTAACTATGGCTACACCTTC,CASSSTGPNYGYTF
TRBJ2-2,-,many,TRBV27,TGTGCCAGCAGCCAGACAGAGACCGGGGCGCTGTTTTTT,CASSQTETGALFF
TRBJ1-2,-,many,TRBV10-1,TGCGCCAGCAGTGAGAGGGTCAACTATGGCTACACCTTC,CASSERVNYGYTF
TRBJ2-7,-,many,TRBV6-2/TRBV6-3,TGTGCCAGCCTCGGACGGACGTTCTCCTACGAGCAGTACTTC,CASLGRTFSYEQYF
TRBJ2-5,-,many,TRBV6-1,TGTGCCAGCAGTGAAGCTTTGGGGCAGGCCCAAGAGACCCAGTACTTC,CASSEALGQAQETQYF
TRBJ2-2,-,many,TRBV6-1,TGTGCCAGCAGTGAAGCGCCCACGGGAATCGCCGGGGAGCTGTTTTTT,CASSEAPTGIAGELFF
TRBJ1-1,-,-,TRBV15,TGTGCCACCAGCAGAGACCCTACCGGTGAAGCTTTCTTT,CATSRDPTGEAFF
TRBJ2-5,-,many,TRBV28,TGTGCCAGCAGTTTCCCGGACAGCCAAGAGACCCAGTACTTC,CASSFPDSQETQYF
TRBJ2-2,TRBD2,-,TRBV5-1,TGCGCCAGCAGCTTGGCTAGCGGGAGTGGGAACACCGGGGAGCTGTTTTTT,CASSLASGSGNTGELFF
TRBJ2-2,-,many,TRBV4-2,TGTGCCAGCAGCCCCGGTTCGGCCGGGGAGCTGTTTTTT,CASSPGSAGELFF
TRBJ2-7,-,-,TRBV4-2,TGTGCCAGCAGCCAAGAGTGGAACGAGCAGTACTTC,CASSQEWNEQYF
TRBJ1-1,-,many,TRBV19,TGTGCCTCCAGTAGTCGGGGTGGGGGACGGAAGAACACTGAAGCTTTCTTT,CASSSRGGGRKNTEAFF
TRBJ2-5,-,many,TRBV11-2,TGTGCCAGCAGCCCTTCGGCGGGCAACCAAGAGACCCAGTACTTC,CASSPSAGNQETQYF
TRBJ2-7,-,many,TRBV6-1,TGTGCCAGCAGCCCGAGGATGCTCAGGTATTACGAGCAGTACTTC,CASSPRMLRYYEQYF
TRBJ2-7,-,many,TRBV20-1,TGCAGTGCTAGGCCCAGGGGAAGGCCCTACGAGCAGTACTTC,CSARPRGRPYEQYF